These T cell receptor beta chains were read from a single sample in a study of cytomegalovirus exposure and HLA in healthy donors. Assay used: immunoSEQ multiplex PCR; TCRdb lists only in-frame clones, some missing. The sample has some 110,000 clones; roughly 88% are singletons. The sequenced material came from PBMCs. These receptor sequences come from a man between 18 and 29 years old in good health and CMV-seronegative. CDR3s include the opening cysteine and the closing phenylalanine or tryptophan. Fields, in order: D gene, clone size, J gene, V gene, CDR3 protein, CDR3 DNA. D genes are given only for firm matches. Some rows mark clone size as missing; the rest say once, few, many or name a class of expanded clone.

D: .
size: .
J: TRBJ2-1
V: TRBV11-2
CDR3: CAERFRASNEQFF
DNA: TGTGCCGAGCGCTTTAGAGCCTCGAATGAGCAGTTCTTC

D: .
size: .
J: TRBJ2-7
V: TRBV12-1
CDR3: CASSSVYEQYF
DNA: TGTGCCAGCAGCTCCGTCTACGAGCAGTACTTC

D: TRBD1
size: .
J: TRBJ1-5
V: TRBV28
CDR3: CASSTIYGDRESNQPQHF
DNA: TGTGCCAGCAGTACAATATATGGGGACAGGGAAAGCAATCAGCCCCAGCATTTT

D: TRBD1
size: .
J: TRBJ2-6
V: TRBV10-2
CDR3: CASTDRESGANVLTF
DNA: TGCGCCAGCACCGACAGGGAATCTGGGGCCAACGTCCTGACTTTC

D: .
size: .
J: TRBJ1-1
V: TRBV21-1
CDR3: CASSHHSYTEAFF
DNA: TGTGCCAGCAGCCACCACAGTTACACTGAAGCTTTCTTT

D: .
size: .
J: TRBJ1-5
V: TRBV6-1
CDR3: CASRASNQPQHF
DNA: TGTGCCAGCAGAGCCAGCAATCAGCCCCAGCATTTT

D: .
size: few
J: TRBJ1-1
V: TRBV13
CDR3: CASSGEHGQRNTEAFF
DNA: TGTGCCAGCAGCGGGGAGCATGGACAGAGGAACACTGAAGCTTTCTTT

D: .
size: .
J: TRBJ2-1
V: TRBV11-3
CDR3: CASSLDASTSSYNEQFF
DNA: TGTGCCAGCAGCTTAGATGCTAGCACTAGCTCCTACAATGAGCAGTTCTTC

D: TRBD2
size: .
J: TRBJ2-5
V: TRBV4-2
CDR3: CASSRDTPRSGRGETQYF
DNA: TGTGCCAGCAGCCGAGACACCCCTCGTAGCGGGAGAGGGGAGACCCAGTACTTC

D: TRBD1
size: .
J: TRBJ1-2
V: TRBV5-1
CDR3: CASSFGQGPYGYTF
DNA: TGCGCCAGCAGCTTCGGACAGGGGCCCTATGGCTACACCTTC

D: .
size: .
J: TRBJ1-4
V: TRBV2
CDR3: CASSDSGLANEKLFF
DNA: TGTGCCAGCTCCGACTCAGGGCTAGCTAATGAAAAACTGTTTTTT

D: .
size: .
J: TRBJ2-7
V: TRBV7-2
CDR3: CASSLRYAGRHYEQYF
DNA: TGTGCCAGCAGCTTAAGGTACGCGGGACGCCACTACGAGCAGTACTTC

D: .
size: once
J: TRBJ1-2
V: TRBV14
CDR3: CASSQDLVSGYGYTF
DNA: TGTGCCAGCAGCCAAGATTTGGTTTCGGGCTATGGCTACACCTTC

D: .
size: once
J: TRBJ2-7
V: TRBV7-9
CDR3: CASSSGVTYEQYF
DNA: TGTGCCAGCAGCTCGGGGGTTACCTACGAGCAGTACTTC

D: TRBD1
size: .
J: TRBJ1-4
V: TRBV4-1
CDR3: CASSQDWAGQSEKLFF
DNA: TGCGCCAGCAGCCAAGACTGGGCGGGACAGAGTGAAAAACTGTTTTTT

D: TRBD2
size: .
J: TRBJ2-1
V: TRBV2
CDR3: CASRITSVSEQFF
DNA: TGTGCCAGCAGGATAACTAGCGTCAGTGAGCAGTTCTTC

D: .
size: .
J: TRBJ2-2
V: TRBV4-2
CDR3: CASAGERTLVNTGELFF
DNA: TGTGCCAGCGCCGGCGAGCGCACCTTGGTGAACACCGGGGAGCTGTTTTTT

D: .
size: .
J: TRBJ2-7
V: TRBV28
CDR3: CASRSGDLYSYEQYF
DNA: TGTGCCAGCAGATCAGGCGACCTTTACTCCTACGAGCAGTACTTC

D: .
size: once
J: TRBJ2-2
V: TRBV6-5
CDR3: CASQRLPGELFF
DNA: TGTGCCAGCCAGCGGCTACCCGGGGAGCTGTTTTTT

D: TRBD1
size: few
J: TRBJ2-7
V: TRBV10-3
CDR3: CATGRGQGSYEQYF
DNA: TGTGCCACCGGACGGGGACAGGGATCCTACGAGCAGTACTTC

D: TRBD1
size: .
J: TRBJ1-3
V: TRBV28
CDR3: CASSTRQGGSGNTIYF
DNA: TGTGCCAGCAGTACCAGACAGGGAGGTTCTGGAAACACCATATATTTT

D: TRBD2
size: .
J: TRBJ2-5
V: TRBV2
CDR3: CASRTTSGGAGTQYF
DNA: TGTGCCAGCAGAACGACTAGCGGGGGGGCCGGGACCCAGTACTTC

D: TRBD2
size: .
J: TRBJ2-3
V: TRBV11-2
CDR3: CASSLLRGVSTDTQYF
DNA: TGTGCCAGCAGCTTATTGCGGGGGGTTAGCACAGATACGCAGTATTTT

D: .
size: .
J: TRBJ1-2
V: TRBV20-1
CDR3: CSASGFYGYTF
DNA: TGCAGTGCTAGCGGGTTCTATGGCTACACCTTC

D: .
size: .
J: TRBJ1-2
V: TRBV19
CDR3: CASSLGQSYGYTF
DNA: TGTGCCAGTAGTTTAGGACAGAGCTATGGCTACACCTTC

D: .
size: few
J: TRBJ1-2
V: TRBV29-1
CDR3: CSVENRGGYTF
DNA: TGCAGCGTTGAAAACCGAGGGGGCTACACCTTC

D: .
size: .
J: TRBJ2-1
V: TRBV28
CDR3: CASRAVAENNNEQFF
DNA: TGTGCCAGCAGAGCCGTAGCGGAGAATAACAATGAGCAGTTCTTC

D: .
size: .
J: TRBJ1-5
V: TRBV2
CDR3: CASSDIQPNQPQHF
DNA: TGTGCCAGCAGTGATATACAGCCAAATCAGCCCCAGCATTTT

D: .
size: .
J: TRBJ2-3
V: TRBV9
CDR3: CASSVADKPDTQYF
DNA: TGTGCCAGCAGCGTAGCAGACAAGCCAGATACGCAGTATTTT

D: .
size: .
J: TRBJ1-1
V: TRBV5-1
CDR3: CASNPGRAGTEAFF
DNA: TGCGCCAGCAACCCGGGGAGGGCTGGGACTGAAGCTTTCTTT

D: TRBD1
size: .
J: TRBJ1-2
V: TRBV5-1
CDR3: CASSLDQGARGYTF
DNA: TGCGCCAGCAGCTTGGACCAGGGGGCGCGTGGCTACACCTTC

D: .
size: .
J: TRBJ1-1
V: TRBV28
CDR3: CASSLGLGLNTEAFF
DNA: TGTGCCAGCAGTTTAGGACTAGGGCTGAACACTGAAGCTTTCTTT

D: .
size: .
J: TRBJ2-7
V: TRBV7-9
CDR3: CASSSSGLVYEQYF
DNA: TGTGCCAGCAGCTCGTCGGGACTTGTCTACGAGCAGTACTTC

D: .
size: .
J: TRBJ2-1
V: TRBV6-5
CDR3: CASSNRVHAFDEQFF
DNA: TGTGCCAGCAGTAACAGGGTTCATGCGTTCGATGAGCAGTTCTTC

D: .
size: .
J: TRBJ1-2
V: TRBV5-1
CDR3: CASSLSGGLEGYTF
DNA: TGCGCCAGCAGCTTGTCCGGGGGGCTGGAAGGCTACACCTTC

D: .
size: .
J: TRBJ2-3
V: TRBV15
CDR3: CATSRGSSTDTQYF
DNA: TGTGCCACCAGCCGCGGCAGTAGCACAGATACGCAGTATTTT

D: .
size: .
J: TRBJ1-6
V: TRBV4-3
CDR3: CASSQDPRGKSPLHF
DNA: TGCGCCAGCAGCCAAGATCCCAGGGGAAAGTCACCCCTCCACTTT

D: .
size: .
J: TRBJ1-2
V: TRBV10-3
CDR3: CAISQDRNNYGYTF
DNA: TGTGCCATCAGCCAGGACAGAAATAACTATGGCTACACCTTC

D: .
size: .
J: TRBJ1-2
V: TRBV28
CDR3: CASSQMSYGYTF
DNA: TGTGCCAGCAGCCAAATGTCATATGGCTACACCTTC

D: TRBD1
size: .
J: TRBJ2-7
V: TRBV6-1
CDR3: CASSTGQGFYEQYF
DNA: TGTGCCAGCAGTACGGGACAGGGCTTCTACGAGCAGTACTTC

D: .
size: .
J: TRBJ1-1
V: TRBV19
CDR3: CASSIAHMNTEAFF
DNA: TGTGCCAGTAGTATAGCACACATGAACACTGAAGCTTTCTTT

D: .
size: .
J: TRBJ1-1
V: TRBV28
CDR3: CASSLWSSNTEAFF
DNA: TGTGCCAGCAGTTTATGGTCCTCGAACACTGAAGCTTTCTTT

D: TRBD1
size: .
J: TRBJ2-7
V: TRBV28
CDR3: CASSLNPDRDYEQYF
DNA: TGTGCCAGCAGTTTAAACCCCGACAGGGACTACGAGCAGTACTTC

D: TRBD1
size: .
J: TRBJ2-2
V: TRBV27
CDR3: CATSTGTYTGELFF
DNA: TGTGCCACCTCGACAGGGACCTACACCGGGGAGCTGTTTTTT

D: TRBD2
size: .
J: TRBJ2-1
V: TRBV4-2
CDR3: CASSGAGAIYNEQFF
DNA: TGTGCCAGCAGCGGGGCGGGAGCAATCTACAATGAGCAGTTCTTC

D: TRBD1
size: .
J: TRBJ2-5
V: TRBV16
CDR3: CASSQSLGGEGTQYF
DNA: TGTGCCAGCAGCCAATCTCTAGGGGGCGAAGGGACCCAGTACTTC